The 8 T cell receptor beta chains below were found in one sample sequenced in a study of neurological immune-mediated disorders. TCRdb itself ran the 5' RACE reads through MiXCR, one entry per CDR3 protein. This sample carries under 45,000 distinct CDR3 sequences, 3% to 4% of them seen once, and the ten largest clones take 2% to 2.5%. Source material: PBMCs. These receptor sequences come from a young man with multiple sclerosis.

This clonotype was seen many times. V gene TRBV10-3 combines with J gene TRBJ2-5; perhaps D is TRBD1 or TRBD2 (6 bases each). Germline CDR1 is ENHRY and CDR2 is SYGVKD. The CDR3 extends over 12 amino acids. V was clipped by 5 bases and J by 4 bases, with 8 bases between them. The CDR3 DNA reads TGTGCCATCAGTAAGGGGGGAGAGACCCAGTACTTC. It is translated as CAISKGGETQYF.

This clonotype showed up many times. The chain couples TRBV20-1 to TRBJ2-5; 8 bases match TRBD2. Trimming took 3 bases from V and 1 from J; bases not matched to a gene: 4. The CDR3 runs 14 residues. CDR1 is DFQATT and CDR2 is SNEGSKA in the germline V gene (reference sequence). The CDR3 DNA reads as TGCAGTGCTAGTCTCGGACTAGCCCAAGAGACCCAGTACTTC. Protein: CSASLGLAQETQYF.

This clonotype was seen at least ten times. The rearrangement links TRBV10-2 to TRBJ2-3, with 7 bases aligning to TRBD1. V was pared by 7 bases and J by 6 bases, with 10 bases of the junction left unmatched. The CDR3 sequence is 14 residues long. The germline CDR1 and CDR2 sequences are WSHSY and SAAADI. CDR3 DNA: TGCGCCAGCACCGAAGAGACAGGGTGGGATACGCAGTATTTT. Its protein is CASTEETGWDTQYF.

In its sample, this clonotype was seen many times. This rearrangement joins TRBV20-1 to TRBJ2-7; 12 nucleotides agree with TRBD1. The germline gives CDR1 DFQATT, CDR2 SNEGSKA (reference sequence). The CDR3 is 13 residues long. J gave up 3 bases and V 5 bases, and 2 bases lay outside the gene matches. The CDR3 DNA is TGCAGTGCTTGGGACAGGGGGCACTACGAGCAGTACTTC. Protein: CSAWDRGHYEQYF.

The chain recombines TRBV6-6 with TRBJ1-6, with TRBD1 matching over 7 bases. The CDR3 covers 18 residues. From germline, CDR1 is MNHNY and CDR2 SVGAGI (reference sequence). The V and J ends lost 5 bases and 0 bases, in that order; junction bases with no gene match: 10. CDR3 in amino acids: CASSKGQAGISYNSPLHF. In DNA form, the CDR3 reads TGTGCCAGCAGTAAAGGACAGGCGGGGATCTCCTATAATTCACCCCTCCACTTT.

A few counts support this clonotype. The chain carries TRBV7-6 and TRBJ2-3; TRBD2 is a possible D gene (5 bases). CDR1 SGHVS and CDR2 FNYEAQ come from the germline V gene. Trimming removed 4 bases at V and 5 bases at J, with 13 bases between. The CDR3 covers 14 residues. The CDR3 bases are TGTGCCAGCAGCTCCCGACGCGGAGGAGATACGCAGTATTTT. It yields the protein CASSSRRGGDTQYF. The whole variable domain, filled in from reference TRBV7-6 and TRBJ2-3, reads GAGVSQSPRYKVTKRGQDVALRCDPISGHVSLYWYRQALGQGPEFLTYFNYEAQQDKSGLPNDRFSAERPEGSISTLTIQRTEQRDSAMYRCASSSRRGGDTQYFGPGTRLTVL.

At least ten counts were recorded for this clonotype. J is TRBJ1-2 and V is TRBV5-1; D is ambiguous. This CDR3 region has 14 residues. Per the germline V gene, CDR1 is SGHRS and CDR2 is YFSETQ. Trimming removed 2 bases at V and 0 bases at J, with 8 bases between. CDR3 nucleotide sequence: TGCGCCAGCAGCTTAACAGCTACTAACTATGGCTACACCTTC. Encoded protein: CASSLTATNYGYTF.

This clonotype was detected ten times or more. J is TRBJ1-1 and V is TRBV27; 8 bases map to TRBD1. CDR3 length: 16 residues. Germline V gives CDR1 MNHEY, CDR2 SMNVEV (reference sequence). With 5 bases clipped from V and 4 bases from J, the junction kept 12 bases outside the gene matches. The CDR3 protein is CASSLGQGGGGTEAFF. For the CDR3, the DNA is TGTGCCAGCAGTCTCGGACAGGGCGGGGGGGGCACTGAAGCTTTCTTT.